This entry lists 30 T cell receptor beta chains sequenced from one sample in a study of shared clonotypes between healthy human individuals. Produced via immunoSEQ multiplex PCR; TCRdb's table is partial and in-frame only. The sample has a few million clones; more than 90% are singletons. Sample: naive CD4+ T cells sorted from blood. Sample subset: CD45RA+ positively selected. These receptors came from a man between 18 and 35 years old in good health.

This chain connects TRBV27 to TRBJ2-5; 7 nucleotides match TRBD2. Germline assignment: CDR1 MNHEY and CDR2 SMNVEV (reference sequence). CDR3 size: 18 residues. Trimming removed 2 bases from V and 5 bases from J; junction bases left unmatched: 17. CDR3 loop: CASSLERGGATRRETQYF. CDR3 nucleotide sequence: TGTGCCAGCAGTTTAGAAAGGGGAGGGGCAACGCGGCGGGAGACCCAGTACTTC.

V gene TRBV25-1 combines with J gene TRBJ2-3; D unresolved. Looked up from germline, CDR1 is MGHDK and CDR2 is SYGVNS. Between the trimmed V and J ends, which lost 3 bases and 0 bases, there was a span of 10 bases. The CDR3 is 15 residues long. The CDR3: CASSDPQPSTDTQYF. The CDR3 bases are TGTGCCAGCAGTGATCCACAGCCTAGCACAGATACGCAGTATTTT.

This chain connects TRBV7-8 to TRBJ2-5; no reliable D call. The CDR3 runs to 12 residues. CDR1 is SGHVS, CDR2 FQNEAQ, per germline. V lost 5 bases and J 4 bases, leaving 8 bases between the germline ends. CDR3: CASSAGAETQYF. In DNA form, the CDR3 reads TGTGCCAGCAGCGCCGGAGCAGAGACCCAGTACTTC.

This chain links TRBV7-2 with TRBJ1-5, with 9 nucleotides matching TRBD1. CDR1 is SGHTA, CDR2 FQGNSA, per germline. The length of the CDR3 is 15 residues. Trimming removed 5 bases from V and 6 bases from J; junction bases left unmatched: 8. CDR3 sequence: CASSQRTGVGQPQHF. Written as DNA, the CDR3 is TGTGCCAGCAGCCAGAGGACAGGGGTAGGTCAGCCCCAGCATTTT. The entire variable domain, with the rest obtained from reference TRBV7-2 and TRBJ1-5, is as follows: GAGVSQSPSNKVTEKGKDVELRCDPISGHTALYWYRQSLGQGLEFLIYFQGNSAPDKSGLPSDRFSAERTGGSVSTLTIQRTQQEDSAVYLCASSQRTGVGQPQHFGDGTRLSIL.

The chain joins TRBV6-4 to TRBJ2-3; D is undetermined. Germline lookup yields CDR1 MRHNA and CDR2 SNTAGT. The CDR3 length is 13 residues. The V end lost 0 bases, the J end lost 10 bases, and 11 bases lay between the germline ends. The CDR3 protein is CASSDSITSAQYF. The CDR3 DNA sequence: TGTGCCAGCAGTGACTCGATCACGTCGGCGCAGTATTTT.

This chain connects TRBV2 to TRBJ2-7; tentative D call: TRBD1 (6 bases). Germline assignment: CDR1 SNHLY and CDR2 FYNNEI. The CDR3 sequence is 15 residues long. With 8 bases removed from V and 7 bases from J, the gap between germline ends came to 24 bases. The CDR3 region has the DNA TGTGCCAGCGTAGGCCCTTCGGGGCCTCAGGGGGAGCAGTACTTC. Protein: CASVGPSGPQGEQYF.

V gene TRBV5-6 combines with J gene TRBJ1-6; TRBD1 might be the D (5 bases). The CDR3 spans 16 residues. CDR1 is SGHDT and CDR2 is YYEEEE in the germline V gene. The ends were cut back, 3 bases at V and 0 bases at J, with 10 bases in the middle. The CDR3 region is CASSSHGGSYNSPLHF. DNA for the CDR3: TGTGCCAGCAGCTCCCACGGGGGCTCCTATAATTCACCCCTCCACTTT.

The rearrangement uses TRBV18 and TRBJ2-3; 13 nucleotides line up with TRBD2. In germline, CDR1 is KGHSH, CDR2 LQKENI. The junction had 9 bases not matched to a gene; V was cut back by 3 bases and J by 6 bases. The CDR3 is 17 residues long. The CDR3: CASSPGTSGGAKDTQYF. Written as DNA, the CDR3 is TGTGCCAGCTCACCTGGTACTAGCGGGGGGGCGAAGGATACGCAGTATTTT.

J is TRBJ2-2 and V is TRBV6-6; 7 bases match TRBD2. Germline trimming cut 0 bases from V and 4 bases from J; bases unmatched to any gene: 2. Germline CDR1 reads MNHNY; CDR2 reads SVGAGI (reference sequence). There are 15 residues in the CDR3. In DNA form, the CDR3 reads TGTGCCAGCAGTTACTCTCCTAGCGGCACCGGGGAGCTGTTTTTT. The encoded protein is CASSYSPSGTGELFF.

The chain links TRBV12-5 to TRBJ2-5, with 7 bases identical to TRBD2. The CDR3 consists of 16 residues. Germline CDR1 reads LGHNT; CDR2 reads FRNRAP. V shed 6 bases, J shed 2 bases, and the junction held 12 bases outside the gene matches. CDR3 coding DNA: TGTGCTAGTGGCCAAATCCCTAGCGGCAAACAAGAGACCCAGTACTTC. Amino acids: CASGQIPSGKQETQYF. The whole variable domain, remainder taken from reference TRBV12-5 and TRBJ2-5, is DARVTQTPRHKVTEMGQEVTMRCQPILGHNTVFWYRQTMMQGLELLAYFRNRAPLDDSGMPKDRFSAEMPDATLATLKIQPSEPRDSAVYFCASGQIPSGKQETQYFGPGTRLLVL.

The J gene is TRBJ1-4, the V gene TRBV29-1; D call uncertain. Germline V gives CDR1 SQVTM, CDR2 ANQGSEA. The ends were cut back, 4 bases at V and 0 bases at J, with 6 bases in the middle. The CDR3 is 13 residues long. The CDR3 sequence is CSVGEATNEKLFF. The DNA for the CDR3 is TGCAGCGTTGGTGAGGCAACTAATGAAAAACTGTTTTTT.

The chain employs TRBV5-4 and TRBJ1-1; maybe TRBD1 (6 bases). V was clipped by 0 bases and J by 4 bases, with 16 bases between them. Germline V gives CDR1 SGHNT, CDR2 YYREEE (reference sequence). This CDR3 is 16 amino acids long. The CDR3 nucleotides are TGTGCCAGCAGCTTGGACCTAGGGGGAGTACGCACTGAAGCTTTCTTT. The encoded protein is CASSLDLGGVRTEAFF.

On this clone itself: Other DNA sequences in the same sample also yield this CDR3. The chain combines TRBV18 with TRBJ2-1; 13 bases align to TRBD2. This CDR3 has 17 residues. CDR1 is KGHSH and CDR2 is LQKENI in the germline V gene. J gave up 1 base and V 3 bases, and 3 bases lay outside the gene matches. Written as DNA, the CDR3 is TGTGCCAGCTCACCTCTACTAGCGGGAGGGTCCTACAATGAGCAGTTCTTC. Translation: CASSPLLAGGSYNEQFF.

The chain uses TRBV2 and TRBJ2-1; D is ambiguous. This CDR3 contains 14 residues. Trimming shortened V by 8 bases and J by 3 bases, and 14 bases separated the two germline ends. The V gene's germline CDR1 is SNHLY and CDR2 FYNNEI. CDR3 coding DNA: TGTGCCAGCCGCCAGGTCGTAGGCTACAATGAGCAGTTCTTC. It specifies CASRQVVGYNEQFF.

Comments on this clone: The same CDR3 also results from other DNA sequences found in this sample. This rearrangement joins TRBV11-2 to TRBJ2-7, with 7 nucleotides matching TRBD1. The germline V gene has CDR1 SGHAT and CDR2 FQNNGV. There are 12 residues in the CDR3. V shed 5 bases, J shed 5 bases, and the junction held 3 bases outside the gene matches. The CDR3 loop is CASSLDRDEQYF. The CDR3 nucleotides are TGTGCCAGCAGCCTTGACAGGGACGAGCAGTACTTC.

The chain combines TRBV10-3 with TRBJ1-4; TRBD1 agrees at 8 bases. Germline CDR1 reads ENHRY; CDR2 reads SYGVKD. This CDR3 is built from 15 residues. Germline trimming cut 3 bases from V and 5 bases from J; bases unmatched to any gene: 5. CDR3 in DNA: TGTGCCATCAGTGATGGGGGGGACAGGAATGAAAAACTGTTTTTT. Residues: CAISDGGDRNEKLFF.

The V and J genes are TRBV4-1 and TRBJ2-5; the D gene could be TRBD1 or TRBD2 (5 bases each). The CDR3 covers 16 residues. Looked up from germline, CDR1 is MGHRA and CDR2 is YSYEKL. V gave up 5 bases and J gave up 5 bases, with 21 bases separating them. CDR3 protein: CASSAPGKGPGETQYF. The CDR3 coding sequence is TGCGCCAGCAGCGCCCCAGGGAAAGGGCCGGGGGAGACCCAGTACTTC.

This sequence joins TRBV19 and TRBJ1-5; perhaps TRBD1 as D (6 bases). Trimming took off 7 bases at V and 4 bases at J, with 14 bases between the two ends. The CDR3 runs 14 residues. Germline V gene sequence: CDR1 LNHDA, CDR2 SQIVND (reference sequence). The DNA of the CDR3 is TGTGCCAGTACTAATACAGGGTTAAATCAGCCCCAGCATTTT. Translating it yields CASTNTGLNQPQHF.

This chain links TRBV5-8 with TRBJ1-6, with D possibly being TRBD1 (6 bases). Germline values: CDR1 SGHTS, CDR2 YDEGEE. The CDR3 is 14 residues long. The V gene lost 6 bases and the J gene lost 7 bases, with 14 bases spanning the gap. In DNA, the CDR3 is TGTGCCAGCACCCTCCGGGGGCCGAATTCACCCCTCCACTTT. It yields the protein CASTLRGPNSPLHF. The whole variable domain, filled in from reference TRBV5-8 and TRBJ1-6, reads EAGVTQSPTHLIKTRGQQATLRCSPISGHTSVYWYQQALGLGLQFLLWYDEGEERNRGNFPPRFSGRQFPNYSSELNVNALELEDSALYLCASTLRGPNSPLHFGNGTRLTVT.

CDR3 protein: CASTLSRGRSGELFF. CDR3 bases: TGTGCCAGCACCCTATCAAGGGGGCGCTCGGGGGAGCTGTTTTTT. The rearrangement links TRBV28 to TRBJ2-2, with 7 bases fitting TRBD1. The CDR3 is made up of 15 amino acids. The V and J ends lost 7 bases and 8 bases, in that order; junction bases with no gene match: 13. Germline V CDR1 and CDR2: MDHEN, SYDVKM.

CDR3 protein: CSASPGGGYTF. In DNA form, the CDR3 reads TGCAGTGCTAGCCCGGGAGGTGGCTACACCTTC. The chain couples TRBV20-1 to TRBJ1-2; D is undetermined. V shed 3 bases and J shed 7 bases, with 9 bases lying between them. There are 11 residues in the CDR3. In germline, CDR1 is DFQATT, CDR2 SNEGSKA (reference sequence).

With respect to this clone: Other DNA sequences from this sample encode an identical CDR3 as well. The genes are TRBV6-6 and TRBJ2-2; D may be TRBD2 (6 bases). The V gene's germline CDR1 is MNHNY and CDR2 SVGAGI (reference sequence). V lost 3 bases and J 8 bases, leaving 13 bases between the germline ends. The CDR3 runs 14 residues. The CDR3 DNA is TGTGCCAGCAGTTATTTCTCCGGGAGTGGGGAGCTGTTTTTT. Its protein is CASSYFSGSGELFF.

Turning to this clone: Other DNA sequences within the sample encode an identical CDR3. The rearrangement uses TRBV5-1 and TRBJ2-1, with TRBD2 as a possible D gene (6 bases). V gave up 4 bases and J gave up 4 bases, with 12 bases separating them. The CDR3 totals 14 residues. Germline V gene sequence: CDR1 SGHRS, CDR2 YFSETQ. CDR3 bases: TGCGCCAGCAGCACCGGGACTGTTTACAATGAGCAGTTCTTC. It encodes CASSTGTVYNEQFF.

V is TRBV6-5 and J is TRBJ1-2; 8 nucleotides line up with TRBD1. Germline CDR1 reads MNHEY; CDR2 reads SVGAGI. After removal of 2 bases from V and 4 bases from J, the junction contained 9 bases not matched to a gene. The CDR3 runs to 16 residues. This CDR3 is CASSYRTGRSSYGYTF. CDR3 coding DNA: TGTGCCAGCAGTTACAGGACAGGGCGATCTTCCTATGGCTACACCTTC.

The chain employs TRBV29-1 and TRBJ2-5, with D perhaps TRBD2 (6 bases). V gave up 8 bases and J gave up 2 bases, with 15 bases separating them. Germline CDR1 and CDR2: SQVTM and ANQGSEA. The CDR3 consists of 13 residues. The CDR3 is CSHRGGTQETQYF. Written as DNA, the CDR3 is TGCAGCCACCGTGGAGGGACGCAAGAGACCCAGTACTTC.

Comments on this clone: Other DNA sequences in this specimen translate into the identical CDR3. The genes are TRBV28 and TRBJ2-3; D gene unclear. Looked up from germline, CDR1 is MDHEN and CDR2 is SYDVKM. The CDR3 consists of 12 residues. With 6 bases removed from V and 3 bases from J, the gap between germline ends came to 7 bases. The CDR3 is CASSPTTDTQYF. The CDR3 nucleotides read TGTGCCAGCAGCCCAACAACAGATACGCAGTATTTT. Combining the CDR3 with reference TRBV28 and TRBJ2-3 gives the whole variable domain DVKVTQSSRYLVKRTGEKVFLECVQDMDHENMFWYRQDPGLGLRLIYFSYDVKMKEKGDIPEGYSVSREKKERFSLILESASTNQTSMYLCASSPTTDTQYFGPGTRLTVL.

This sequence joins TRBV5-1 and TRBJ1-1, with D uncertain. The V end was cut by 2 bases, the J end by 2 bases, with 13 bases between. Germline-derived CDR1 and CDR2 are SGHRS and YFSETQ. The CDR3 loop spans 15 amino acids. The CDR3 region is CASSFGGSSNTEAFF. The CDR3 bases are TGCGCCAGCAGCTTCGGTGGGTCTTCCAACACTGAAGCTTTCTTT.

Comment on this clone: Other DNA sequences in this specimen translate into the identical CDR3. The chain employs TRBV2 and TRBJ2-5; D remains ambiguous. V was cut by 8 bases and J by 2 bases, with 12 bases left in between. This CDR3 has 13 amino acids. Germline assignment: CDR1 SNHLY and CDR2 FYNNEI. The CDR3 bases are TGTGCCAGCTCTGTGAACAGACAAGAGACCCAGTACTTC. Its protein product is CASSVNRQETQYF. Supplemented by reference TRBV2 and TRBJ2-5, the full variable domain reads EPEVTQTPSHQVTQMGQEVILRCVPISNHLYFYWYRQILGQKVEFLVSFYNNEISEKSEIFDDQFSVERPDGSNFTLKIRSTKLEDSAMYFCASSVNRQETQYFGPGTRLLVL.

The rearrangement links TRBV6-1 to TRBJ1-2; TRBD1 is a possible D gene (5 bases). CDR3 size: 15 residues. The V end lost 7 bases, the J end lost 0 bases, and 15 bases lay between the germline ends. Germline lookup yields CDR1 MNHNS and CDR2 SASEGT. The CDR3 coding sequence is TGTGCCAGCACCGATTTCGGGGGGTCTAACTATGGCTACACCTTC. It codes for CASTDFGGSNYGYTF.

The chain employs TRBV6-5 and TRBJ1-5; 8 bases align to TRBD1. This CDR3 region has 12 residues. J gave up 7 bases and V 8 bases, and 4 bases lay outside the gene matches. CDR1 MNHEY and CDR2 SVGAGI come from the germline V gene. In DNA form, the CDR3 reads TGTGCCAGCGGCAGGGACAGGCAGCCCCAGCATTTT. It encodes CASGRDRQPQHF.